Listed here is a single T cell receptor (beta chain). The data are from a study of blood T cell repertoires in COVID-19. Only in-frame clones appear in the TCRdb table, and some are missing; sequencing was by immunoSEQ multiplex PCR. The sample holds roughly 300,000 clones, approximately 84% seen once. J was trimmed by 6 bases and V by 5 bases; bases with no gene match: 1. The V gene's germline CDR1 is MNHEY and CDR2 SMNVEV (reference sequence). The CDR3 totals 12 residues. V gene TRBV27 combines with J gene TRBJ2-1, with 7 positions matching TRBD1. Sequenced material: PBMCs or T cells enriched from blood (not recorded which). This TCR derives from a young woman who had recovered from COVID-19. The CDR3 region has the DNA TGTGCCAGCAGTAGGACAGGCAATGAGCAGTTCTTC. It translates to CASSRTGNEQFF.